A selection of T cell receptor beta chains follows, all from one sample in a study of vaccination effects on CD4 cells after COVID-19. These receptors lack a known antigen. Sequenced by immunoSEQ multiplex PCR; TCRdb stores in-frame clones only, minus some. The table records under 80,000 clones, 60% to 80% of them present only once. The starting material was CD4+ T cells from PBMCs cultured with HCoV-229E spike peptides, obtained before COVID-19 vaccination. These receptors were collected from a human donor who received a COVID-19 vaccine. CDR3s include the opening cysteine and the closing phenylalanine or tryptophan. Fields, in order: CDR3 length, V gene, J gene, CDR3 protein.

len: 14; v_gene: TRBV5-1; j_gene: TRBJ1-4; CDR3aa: CASSLGQGPEKLFF
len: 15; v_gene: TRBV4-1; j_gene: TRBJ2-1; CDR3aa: CASSQGQGARSEQFF
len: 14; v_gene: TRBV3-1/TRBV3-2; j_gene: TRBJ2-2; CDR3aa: CASSPYKGTGELFF
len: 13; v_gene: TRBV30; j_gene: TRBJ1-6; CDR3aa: CAWSPRSWSSLHF
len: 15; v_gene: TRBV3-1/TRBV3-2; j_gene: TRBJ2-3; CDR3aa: CASSRGGRSTDTQYF
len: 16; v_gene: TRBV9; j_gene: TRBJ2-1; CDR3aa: CASSVETSGGVNEQFF
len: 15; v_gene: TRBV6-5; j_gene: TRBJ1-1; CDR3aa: CASTPLRNMNTEAFF
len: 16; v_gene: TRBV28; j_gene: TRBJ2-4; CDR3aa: CASKRADGLAKNIQYF
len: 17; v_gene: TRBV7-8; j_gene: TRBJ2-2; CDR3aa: CASSSYKTGALTGELFF
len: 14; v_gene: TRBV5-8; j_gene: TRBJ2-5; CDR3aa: CASRRGQGRETQYF
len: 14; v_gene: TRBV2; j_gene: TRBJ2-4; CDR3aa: CASSEGAAKNIQYF
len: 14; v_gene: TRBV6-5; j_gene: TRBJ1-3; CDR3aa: CASRGQGKGNTIYF
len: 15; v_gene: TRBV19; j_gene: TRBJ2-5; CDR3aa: CASRERGSLPETQYF
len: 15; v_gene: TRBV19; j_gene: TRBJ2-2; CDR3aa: CASSILGSGTGELFF
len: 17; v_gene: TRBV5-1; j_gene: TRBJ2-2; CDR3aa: CASSLRTSGLNTGELFF
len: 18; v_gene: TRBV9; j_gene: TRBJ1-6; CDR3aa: CASSIHRGGDSYNSPLHF
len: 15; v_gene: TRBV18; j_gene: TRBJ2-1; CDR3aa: CASSPSETGYNEQFF
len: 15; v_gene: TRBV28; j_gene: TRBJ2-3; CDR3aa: CASRGGSAGTDTQYF
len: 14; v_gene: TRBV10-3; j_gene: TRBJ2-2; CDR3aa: CAISPGLATGELFF
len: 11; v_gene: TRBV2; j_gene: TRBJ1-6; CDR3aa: CASSRHSPLHF
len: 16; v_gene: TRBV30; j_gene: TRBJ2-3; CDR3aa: CAWVPLDRGQRDTQYF
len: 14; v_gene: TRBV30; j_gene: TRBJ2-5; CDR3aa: CAWRLAGGPGTQYF
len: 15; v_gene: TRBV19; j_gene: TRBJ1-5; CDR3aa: CASSIVQGQGQPQHF
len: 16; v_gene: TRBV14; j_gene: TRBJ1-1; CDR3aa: CASSQDPGQGNTEAFF
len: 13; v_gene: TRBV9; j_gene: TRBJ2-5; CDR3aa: CASSVGGSETQYF
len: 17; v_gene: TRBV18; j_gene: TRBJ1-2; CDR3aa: CASSKSPGREGNYGYTF
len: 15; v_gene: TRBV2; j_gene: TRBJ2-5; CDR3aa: CASSDLLGFQETQYF
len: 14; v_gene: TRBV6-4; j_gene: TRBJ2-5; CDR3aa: CASSRTGAGETQYF
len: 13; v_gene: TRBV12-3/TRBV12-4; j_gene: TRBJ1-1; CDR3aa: CASSLLGYTEAFF
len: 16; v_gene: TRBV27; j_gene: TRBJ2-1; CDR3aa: CASSTPGRGGRHEQFF
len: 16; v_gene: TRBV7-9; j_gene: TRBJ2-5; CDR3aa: CASSLEASGGIETQYF
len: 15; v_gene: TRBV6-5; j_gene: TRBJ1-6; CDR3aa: CASSYSGGASTPLHF
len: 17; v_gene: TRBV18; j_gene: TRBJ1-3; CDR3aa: CASSPAAGHNSGNTIYF
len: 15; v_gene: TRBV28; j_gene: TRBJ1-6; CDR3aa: CASRTGQGLNSPLHF
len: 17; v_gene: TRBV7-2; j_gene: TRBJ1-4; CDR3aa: CASSPRQVGRTNEKLFF
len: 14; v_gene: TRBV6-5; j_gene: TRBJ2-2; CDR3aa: CASSKGLNTGELFF
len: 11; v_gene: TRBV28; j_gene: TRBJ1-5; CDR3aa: CASRAGQPQHF
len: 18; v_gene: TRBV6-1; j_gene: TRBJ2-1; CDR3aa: CASSVRQGGPGSYNEQFF
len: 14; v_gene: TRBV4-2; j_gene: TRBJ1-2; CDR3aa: CASSQPDSPLGYTF